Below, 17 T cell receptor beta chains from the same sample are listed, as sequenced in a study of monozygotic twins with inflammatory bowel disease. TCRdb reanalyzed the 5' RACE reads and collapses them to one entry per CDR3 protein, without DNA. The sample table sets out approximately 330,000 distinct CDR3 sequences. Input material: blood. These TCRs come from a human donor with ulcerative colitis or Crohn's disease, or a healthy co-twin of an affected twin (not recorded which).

The CDR3 loop reads CSASDRRTYNEQFF. The chain carries TRBV20-1 and TRBJ2-1. In germline, CDR1 is DFQATT, CDR2 SNEGSKA (reference sequence). This CDR3 is built from 14 residues.

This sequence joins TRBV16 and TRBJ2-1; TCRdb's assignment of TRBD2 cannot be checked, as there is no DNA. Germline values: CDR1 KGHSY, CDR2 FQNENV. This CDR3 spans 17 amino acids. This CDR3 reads CASSQSRLAGSYNEQFF. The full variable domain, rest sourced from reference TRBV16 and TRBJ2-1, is GEEVAQTPKHLVRGEGQKAKLYCAPIKGHSYVFWYQQVLKNEFKFLISFQNENVFDETGMPKERFSAKCLPNSPCSLEIQATKLEDSAVYFCASSQSRLAGSYNEQFFGPGTRLTVL.

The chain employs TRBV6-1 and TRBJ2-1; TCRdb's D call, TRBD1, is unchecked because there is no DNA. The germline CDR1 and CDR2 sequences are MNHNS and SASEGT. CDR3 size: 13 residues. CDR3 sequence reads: CASSDGPVNEQFF.

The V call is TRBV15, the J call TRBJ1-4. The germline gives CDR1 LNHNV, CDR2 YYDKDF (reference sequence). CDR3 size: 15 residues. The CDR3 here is CATSREAVRNEKLFF.

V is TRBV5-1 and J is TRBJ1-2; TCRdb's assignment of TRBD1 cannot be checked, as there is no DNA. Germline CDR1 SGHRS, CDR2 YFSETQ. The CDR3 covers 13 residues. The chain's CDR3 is CASRVSGMNGYTF.

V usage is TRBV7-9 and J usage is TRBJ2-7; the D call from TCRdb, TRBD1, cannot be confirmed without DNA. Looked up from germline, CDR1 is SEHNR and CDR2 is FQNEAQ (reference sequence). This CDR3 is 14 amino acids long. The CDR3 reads CASSLAGGLGEQYF.

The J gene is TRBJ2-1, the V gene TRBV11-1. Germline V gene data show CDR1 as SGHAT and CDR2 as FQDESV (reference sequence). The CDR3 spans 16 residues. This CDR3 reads CASSPQSGSTYNEQFF.

This CDR3 is CASSLQGGENSPLHF. V gene TRBV5-1 combines with J gene TRBJ1-6; TCRdb indicates TRBD1, and absent DNA this call remains unverified. In germline, CDR1 is SGHRS, CDR2 YFSETQ. This CDR3 has 15 amino acids.

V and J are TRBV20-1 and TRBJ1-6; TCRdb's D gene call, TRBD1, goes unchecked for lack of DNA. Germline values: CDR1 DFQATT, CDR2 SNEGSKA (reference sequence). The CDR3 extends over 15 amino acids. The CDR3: CSASWAGQGNSPLHF.

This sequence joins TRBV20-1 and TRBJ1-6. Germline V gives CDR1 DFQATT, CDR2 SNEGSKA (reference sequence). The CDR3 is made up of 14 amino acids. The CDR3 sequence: CSANIGRANSPLHF.

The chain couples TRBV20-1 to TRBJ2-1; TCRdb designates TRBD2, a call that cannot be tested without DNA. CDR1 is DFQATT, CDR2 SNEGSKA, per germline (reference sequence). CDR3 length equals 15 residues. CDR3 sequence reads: CSASPGRGGYNEQFF.

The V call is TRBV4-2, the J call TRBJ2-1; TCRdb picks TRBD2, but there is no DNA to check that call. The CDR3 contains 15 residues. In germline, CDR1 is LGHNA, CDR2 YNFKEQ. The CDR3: CASSQDRKEGGEQFF.

CDR3: CASSIPGDETQYF. The chain carries TRBV5-1 and TRBJ2-5; the TCRdb call, TRBD1, lacks DNA for checking. Germline assignment: CDR1 SGHRS and CDR2 YFSETQ. The CDR3 is 13 amino acids.

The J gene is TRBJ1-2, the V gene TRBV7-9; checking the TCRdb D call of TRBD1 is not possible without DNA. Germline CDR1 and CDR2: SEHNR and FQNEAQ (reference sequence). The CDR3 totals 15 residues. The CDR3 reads CASSLGPGGVYGYTF.

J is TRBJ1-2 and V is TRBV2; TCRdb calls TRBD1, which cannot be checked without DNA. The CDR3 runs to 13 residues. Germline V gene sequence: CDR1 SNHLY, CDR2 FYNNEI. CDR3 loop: CASSGQGSDGYTF.

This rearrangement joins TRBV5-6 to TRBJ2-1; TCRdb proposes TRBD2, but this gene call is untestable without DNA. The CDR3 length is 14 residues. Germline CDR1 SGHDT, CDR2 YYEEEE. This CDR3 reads CASRASGRAGEQFF.

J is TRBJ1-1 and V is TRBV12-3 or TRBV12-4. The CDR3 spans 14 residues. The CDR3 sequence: CASRPDLPDTEAFF.